One sample yielded the 2 T cell receptor beta chains listed below, sequenced in a study of blood T cell repertoires in COVID-19 (dated by TCRdb to about 2020). The method behind the library was the immunoSEQ multiplex PCR assay. TCRdb stores this immuneACCESS table with in-frame sequences only. Part of the clones is absent; in the studies checked, under half of the shortfall reflects unresolved V genes, and no reason is known for the rest. The sample contains 150,000 or so clones, 70% to 85% of them found a single time. Clones ranked in the top ten supply 0.63% of the sample. What was sequenced was peripheral blood. The receptors derive from a man aged 55 to 69 with COVID-19, enrolled during active disease.

This clone was counted once. This chain connects TRBV28 to TRBJ1-3, with 10 bases identical to TRBD1. CDR1 and CDR2 (germline): MDHEN, SYDVKM. Unmatched junction bases numbered 7, after V lost 8 bases and J lost 3 bases. This CDR3 contains 15 residues. The CDR3 DNA reads as TGTGCCAGCTCCGCGACAGGGGGCCTTGGAAACACCATATATTTT. Its protein is CASSATGGLGNTIYF.

Here the CDR3 DNA reads TGTGCCAGCAGTTACGCGACAGTTGCGAACACTGAAGCTTTCTTT. Protein sequence: CASSYATVANTEAFF. The rearrangement uses TRBV6-2 or TRBV6-3 and TRBJ1-1; D possibly corresponds to TRBD1 (5 bases). The germline CDR1 and CDR2 sequences are MNHEY and SVGEGT. The CDR3 spans 15 residues. Deletions cut 2 bases from V and 1 base from J, with 11 bases between.